Shown below are 3 T cell receptor beta chains from a single sample sequenced in a study of vaccination effects on CD4 cells after COVID-19. These TCRs are of unknown antigen specificity. Culturing for approximately 10 days preceded CD4+ T cell isolation. Clones were sequenced by immunoSEQ multiplex PCR, and TCRdb holds only the in-frame ones, with some missing. Seen here are approximately 47,000 clones, 75% to 80% observed once, and the top ten hold roughly 12%. This specimen consisted of CD4+ T cells from PBMCs cultured without peptide, obtained before COVID-19 vaccination. All receptors come from a human donor who had a prior SARS-CoV-2 infection.

The V call is TRBV13, the J call TRBJ2-7; TRBD2 agrees at 9 bases. CDR1 is PRHDT and CDR2 is FYEKMQ in the germline V gene (reference sequence). The CDR3 loop spans 16 amino acids. Germline trimming cut 5 bases from V and 0 bases from J; bases unmatched to any gene: 8. CDR3 sequence reads: CASSGGRREGSYEQYF. The CDR3, as DNA: TGTGCCAGCAGCGGGGGAAGGCGGGAGGGCTCCTACGAGCAGTACTTC. The full variable domain, with the rest looked up from reference TRBV13 and TRBJ2-7, is AAGVIQSPRHLIKEKRETATLKCYPIPRHDTVYWYQQGPGQDPQFLISFYEKMQSDKGSIPDRFSAQQFSDYHSELNMSSLELGDSALYFCASSGGRREGSYEQYFGPGTRLTVT.

This clone was seen a handful of times. The chain links TRBV2 to TRBJ1-3; D unresolved. In germline, CDR1 is SNHLY, CDR2 FYNNEI. V gave up 5 bases and J gave up 0 bases, with 8 bases separating them. The CDR3 is 14 residues long. CDR3 amino acids: CASSQSHSGNTIYF. CDR3 nucleotide sequence: TGTGCCAGCAGTCAAAGCCACTCTGGAAACACCATATATTTT. Looking up the rest from reference TRBV2 and TRBJ1-3 gives the full variable domain: EPEVTQTPSHQVTQMGQEVILRCVPISNHLYFYWYRQILGQKVEFLVSFYNNEISEKSEIFDDQFSVERPDGSNFTLKIRSTKLEDSAMYFCASSQSHSGNTIYFGEGSWLTVV.

The chain uses TRBV19 and TRBJ1-3, with D uncertain. Trimming left V 6 bases short and J 0 bases short, with 15 bases between. This CDR3 has 16 amino acids. The germline gives CDR1 LNHDA, CDR2 SQIVND (reference sequence). In nucleotides, the CDR3 is TGTGCCAGTAGCATTCGGCCTACTTACTCTGGAAACACCATATATTTT. Translation: CASSIRPTYSGNTIYF.